This T cell receptor (beta chain) was recovered during a study of cytomegalovirus exposure and HLA in healthy donors. Study background: There were a few hundred genotyped donors. Of these, about 80% fell in the genetic ancestry cluster associated with self-reported Caucasian donors. Study observations and caveats: Looking again later, the authors saw that most CMV-associated TCR beta chains seemed HLA-restricted.

J was trimmed by 4 bases and V by 3 bases; bases with no gene match: 4. The germline gives CDR1 LNHNV, CDR2 YYDKDF (reference sequence). The CDR3 covers 15 residues. Both 60 Vbeta primers and 13 Jbeta primers went into the PCR. The method was immunoSEQ multiplex PCR; TCRdb's version includes in-frame clones alone and lacks a portion of them. This sample has 210,000 or so clones, with about 85% found just once. This clone was recorded only once. What it binds is not known. The source of this sequence is a girl aged 2 to 10 in good health and CMV-seronegative. The V gene is TRBV15, the J gene TRBJ2-1; 9 bases are a match to TRBD2. Sequencing input: PBMCs. This CDR3 is CATSSLSGGYNEQFF. CDR3 nucleotide sequence: TGTGCCACCAGCAGTCTTAGCGGGGGATACAATGAGCAGTTCTTC.